This record looks at one T cell receptor (beta chain) sequence and its context. This specimen comes from a study of control samples from healthy donors and cancer patients. CDR3 size: 13 residues. Germline values: CDR1 KGHSH, CDR2 LQKENI. Trimming removed 1 base from V and 7 bases from J, with 10 bases in between. Measured with immunoSEQ multiplex PCR; TCRdb has only the in-frame clones, and not every one. The sample has roughly 86,000 clones, 75% to 95% seen once. This chain uses TRBV18 with TRBJ1-2; D unclear. The source is a woman aged 18-29 years in good health. Specimen: blood. The CDR3 is CASSPQWFPGYTF. CDR3 nucleotide sequence: TGTGCCAGCTCACCACAATGGTTTCCTGGCTACACCTTC.